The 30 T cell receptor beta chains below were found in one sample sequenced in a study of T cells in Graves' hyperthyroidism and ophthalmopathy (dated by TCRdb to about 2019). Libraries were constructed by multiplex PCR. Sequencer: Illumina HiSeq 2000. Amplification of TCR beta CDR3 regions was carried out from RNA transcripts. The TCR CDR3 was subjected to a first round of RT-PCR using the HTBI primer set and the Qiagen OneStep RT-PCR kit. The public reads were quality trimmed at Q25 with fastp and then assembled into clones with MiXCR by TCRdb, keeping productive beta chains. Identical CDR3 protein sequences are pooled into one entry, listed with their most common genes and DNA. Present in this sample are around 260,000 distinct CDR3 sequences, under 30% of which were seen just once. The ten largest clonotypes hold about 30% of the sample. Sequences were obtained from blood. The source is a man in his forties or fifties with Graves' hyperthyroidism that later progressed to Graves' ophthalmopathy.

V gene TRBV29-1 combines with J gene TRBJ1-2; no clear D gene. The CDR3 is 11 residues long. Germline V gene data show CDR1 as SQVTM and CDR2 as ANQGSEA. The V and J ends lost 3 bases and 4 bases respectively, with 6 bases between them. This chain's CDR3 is CSVEQPYGYTF. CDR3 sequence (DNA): TGCAGCGTTGAGCAACCCTATGGCTACACCTTC.

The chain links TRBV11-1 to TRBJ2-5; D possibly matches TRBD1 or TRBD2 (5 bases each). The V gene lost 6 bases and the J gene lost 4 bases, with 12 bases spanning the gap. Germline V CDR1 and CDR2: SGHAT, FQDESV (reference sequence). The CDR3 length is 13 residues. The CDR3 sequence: CASRYVGVETQYF. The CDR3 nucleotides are TGTGCCAGCAGATATGTGGGGGTAGAGACCCAGTACTTC.

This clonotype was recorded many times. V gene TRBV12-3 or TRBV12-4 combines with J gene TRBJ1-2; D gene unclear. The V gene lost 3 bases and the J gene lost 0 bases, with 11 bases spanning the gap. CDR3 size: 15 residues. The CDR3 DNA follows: TGTGCCAGCAGTTTCCTATTTGCCTCTAACTATGGCTACACCTTC. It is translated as CASSFLFASNYGYTF.

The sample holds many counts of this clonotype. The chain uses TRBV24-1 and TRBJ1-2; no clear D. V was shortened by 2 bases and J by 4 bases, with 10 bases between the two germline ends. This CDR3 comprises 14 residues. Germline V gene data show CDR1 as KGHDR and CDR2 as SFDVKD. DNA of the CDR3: TGTGCCACCAGTGATTCCGGGCCCCTCTATGGCTACACCTTC. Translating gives CATSDSGPLYGYTF.

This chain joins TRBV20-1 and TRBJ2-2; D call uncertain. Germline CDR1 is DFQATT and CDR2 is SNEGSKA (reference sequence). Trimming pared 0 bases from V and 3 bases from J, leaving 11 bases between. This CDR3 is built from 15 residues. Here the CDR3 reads CSARDGRMDTGELFF. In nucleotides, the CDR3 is TGCAGTGCTAGAGATGGGCGGATGGACACCGGGGAGCTGTTTTTT.

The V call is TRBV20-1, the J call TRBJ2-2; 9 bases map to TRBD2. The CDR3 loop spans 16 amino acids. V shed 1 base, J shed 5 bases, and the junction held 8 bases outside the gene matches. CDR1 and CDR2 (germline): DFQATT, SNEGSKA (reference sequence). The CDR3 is CSARGFSGSSTGELFF. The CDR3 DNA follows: TGCAGTGCTAGAGGGTTTAGCGGGAGTAGTACCGGGGAGCTGTTTTTT.

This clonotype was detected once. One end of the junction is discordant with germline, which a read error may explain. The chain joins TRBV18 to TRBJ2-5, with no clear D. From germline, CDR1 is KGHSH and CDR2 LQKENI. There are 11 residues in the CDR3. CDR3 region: CASSPAETRYF. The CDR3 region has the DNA TGTGCCAGCTCACCAGCGGAGACCCGGTACTTC. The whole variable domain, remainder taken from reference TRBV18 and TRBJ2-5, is NAGVMQNPRHLVRRRGQEARLRCSPMKGHSHVYWYRQLPEEGLKFMVYLQKENIIDESGMPKERFSAEFPKEGPSILRIQQVVRGDSAAYFCASSPAETRYFGPGTRLLVL.

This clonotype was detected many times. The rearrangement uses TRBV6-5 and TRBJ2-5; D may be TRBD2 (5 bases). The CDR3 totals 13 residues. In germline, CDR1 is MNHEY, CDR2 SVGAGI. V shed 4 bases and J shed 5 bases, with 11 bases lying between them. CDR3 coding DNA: TGTGCCAGCAGTTTGTCCAAGCGGGAGACCCAGTACTTC. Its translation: CASSLSKRETQYF.

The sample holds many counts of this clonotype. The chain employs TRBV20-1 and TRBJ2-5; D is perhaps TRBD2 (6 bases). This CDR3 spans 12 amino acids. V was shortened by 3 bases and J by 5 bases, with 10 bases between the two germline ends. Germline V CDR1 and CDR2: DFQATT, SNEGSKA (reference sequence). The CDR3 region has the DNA TGCAGTGCTAGGGAGGGATGGGAGACCCAGTACTTC. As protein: CSAREGWETQYF.

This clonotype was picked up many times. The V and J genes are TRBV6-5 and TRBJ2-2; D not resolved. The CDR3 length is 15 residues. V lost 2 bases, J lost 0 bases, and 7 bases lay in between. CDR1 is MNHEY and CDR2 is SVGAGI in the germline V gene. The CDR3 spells CASSYGPANTGELFF. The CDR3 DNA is TGTGCCAGCAGTTACGGGCCGGCGAACACCGGGGAGCTGTTTTTT.

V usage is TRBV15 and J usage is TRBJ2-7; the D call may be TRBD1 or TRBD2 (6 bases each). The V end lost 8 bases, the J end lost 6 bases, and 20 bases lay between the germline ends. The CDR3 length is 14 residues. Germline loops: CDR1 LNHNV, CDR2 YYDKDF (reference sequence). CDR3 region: CATYPGAGGPEQYF. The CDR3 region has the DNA TGTGCCACCTACCCAGGCGCCGGGGGCCCCGAGCAGTACTTC.

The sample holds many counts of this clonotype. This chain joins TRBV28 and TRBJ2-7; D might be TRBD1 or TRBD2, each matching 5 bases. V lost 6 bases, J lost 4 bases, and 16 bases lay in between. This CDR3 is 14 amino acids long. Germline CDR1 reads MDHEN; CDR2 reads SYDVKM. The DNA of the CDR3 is TGTGCCAGCAGGGACCCGGGGCTCCCATACGAGCAGTACTTC. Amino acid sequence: CASRDPGLPYEQYF.

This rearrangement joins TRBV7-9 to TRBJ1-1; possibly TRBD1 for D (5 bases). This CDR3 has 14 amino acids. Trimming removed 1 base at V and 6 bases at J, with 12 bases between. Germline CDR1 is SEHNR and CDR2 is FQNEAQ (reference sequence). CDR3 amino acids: CASSLDWTSAEAFF. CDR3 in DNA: TGTGCCAGCAGCTTAGATTGGACATCGGCTGAAGCTTTCTTT.

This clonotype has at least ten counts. The CDR3, as DNA: TGTGCCAGTAGTATAACCGGGGAGCTGTTTTTT. The encoded protein is CASSITGELFF. This chain connects TRBV19 to TRBJ2-2, with unresolved D. The CDR3 runs to 11 residues. Per the germline V gene, CDR1 is LNHDA and CDR2 is SQIVND (reference sequence). V lost 2 bases, J lost 5 bases, and 0 bases lay in between.

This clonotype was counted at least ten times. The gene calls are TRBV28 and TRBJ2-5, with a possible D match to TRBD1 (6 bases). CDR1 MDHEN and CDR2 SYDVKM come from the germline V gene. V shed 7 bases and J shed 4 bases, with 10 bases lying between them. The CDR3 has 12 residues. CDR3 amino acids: CASKTGSETQYF. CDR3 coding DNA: TGTGCCAGCAAAACAGGGTCAGAGACCCAGTACTTC.

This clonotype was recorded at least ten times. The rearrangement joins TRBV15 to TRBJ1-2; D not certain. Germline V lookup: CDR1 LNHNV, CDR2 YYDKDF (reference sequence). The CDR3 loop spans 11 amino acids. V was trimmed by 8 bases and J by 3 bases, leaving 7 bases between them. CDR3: CATGTHYGYTF. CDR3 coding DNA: TGTGCCACCGGCACCCACTATGGCTACACCTTC.

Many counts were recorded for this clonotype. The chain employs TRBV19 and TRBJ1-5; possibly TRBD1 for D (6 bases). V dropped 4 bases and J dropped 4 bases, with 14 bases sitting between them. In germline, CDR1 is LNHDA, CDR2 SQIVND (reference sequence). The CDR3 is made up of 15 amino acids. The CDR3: CASSSQTGGNQPQHF. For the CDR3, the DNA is TGTGCCAGTAGTAGCCAGACAGGAGGAAATCAGCCCCAGCATTTT. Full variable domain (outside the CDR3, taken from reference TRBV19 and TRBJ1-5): DGGITQSPKYLFRKEGQNVTLSCEQNLNHDAMYWYRQDPGQGLRLIYYSQIVNDFQKGDIAEGYSVSREKKESFPLTVTSAQKNPTAFYLCASSSQTGGNQPQHFGDGTRLSIL.

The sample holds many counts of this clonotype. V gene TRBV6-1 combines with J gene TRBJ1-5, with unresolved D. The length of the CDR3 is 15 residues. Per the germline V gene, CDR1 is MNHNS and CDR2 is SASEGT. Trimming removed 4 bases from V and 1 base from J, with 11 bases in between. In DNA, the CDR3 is TGTGCCAGCAGTGGTAGCGTTTTGAGCAATCAGCCCCAGCATTTT. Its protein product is CASSGSVLSNQPQHF.

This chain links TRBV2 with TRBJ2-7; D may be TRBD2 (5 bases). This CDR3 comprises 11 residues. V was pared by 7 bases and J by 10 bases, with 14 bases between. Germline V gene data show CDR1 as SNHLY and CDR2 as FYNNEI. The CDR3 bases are TGTGCCAGCAAGGACTTTTCGAGACAGTACTTC. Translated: CASKDFSRQYF.

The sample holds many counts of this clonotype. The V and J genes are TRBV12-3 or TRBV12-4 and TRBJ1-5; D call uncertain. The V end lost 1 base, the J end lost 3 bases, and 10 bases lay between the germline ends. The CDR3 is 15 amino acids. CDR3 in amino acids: CASSLGQTLNQPQHF. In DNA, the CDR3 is TGTGCCAGCAGTTTAGGACAAACCCTCAATCAGCCCCAGCATTTT.

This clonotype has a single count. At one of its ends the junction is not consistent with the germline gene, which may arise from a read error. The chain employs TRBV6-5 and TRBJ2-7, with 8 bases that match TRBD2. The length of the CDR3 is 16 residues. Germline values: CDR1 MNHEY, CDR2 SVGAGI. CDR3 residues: CASSSGGGLGSDEQYF. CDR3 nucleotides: TGTGCCAGCAGTTCGGGTGGGGGACTAGGCTCCGACGAGCAGTACTTC.

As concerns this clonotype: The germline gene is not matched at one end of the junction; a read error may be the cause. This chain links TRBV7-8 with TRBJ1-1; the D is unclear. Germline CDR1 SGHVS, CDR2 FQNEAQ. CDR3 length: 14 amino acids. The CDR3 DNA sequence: TGTGCCAGCAGCTTAGGTGTGGGGAACACTGAAGCTCTCTTT. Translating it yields CASSLGVGNTEALF.

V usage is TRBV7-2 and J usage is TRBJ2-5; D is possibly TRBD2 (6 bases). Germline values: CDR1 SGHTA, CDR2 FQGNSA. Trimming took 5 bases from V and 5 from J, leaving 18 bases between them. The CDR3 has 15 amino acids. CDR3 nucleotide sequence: TGTGCCAGCAGCCCCGGAGTCGGCGGGGTGGAGACCCAGTACTTC. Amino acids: CASSPGVGGVETQYF.

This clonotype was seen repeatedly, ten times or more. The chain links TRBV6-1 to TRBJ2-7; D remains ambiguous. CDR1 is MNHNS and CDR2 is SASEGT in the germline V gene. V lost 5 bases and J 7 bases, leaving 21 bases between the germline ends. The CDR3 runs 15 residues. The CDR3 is CASSTFSSPFYEQYF. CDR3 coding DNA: TGTGCCAGCAGTACATTTAGCAGCCCCTTTTATGAGCAGTACTTC.

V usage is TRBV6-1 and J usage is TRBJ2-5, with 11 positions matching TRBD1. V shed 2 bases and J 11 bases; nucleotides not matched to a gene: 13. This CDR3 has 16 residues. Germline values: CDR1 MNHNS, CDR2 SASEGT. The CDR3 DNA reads TGTGCCAGCAGTGAAAATCCGGGACAGGGGGGAGTGGGACAGTACTTC. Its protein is CASSENPGQGGVGQYF.

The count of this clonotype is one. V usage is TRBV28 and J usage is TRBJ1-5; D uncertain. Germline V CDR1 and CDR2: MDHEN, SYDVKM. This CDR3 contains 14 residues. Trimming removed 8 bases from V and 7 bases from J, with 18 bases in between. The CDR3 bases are TGTGCCAGCGGGTCGGGTGGGAGAGCGCAGCCCCAGCATTTT. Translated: CASGSGGRAQPQHF. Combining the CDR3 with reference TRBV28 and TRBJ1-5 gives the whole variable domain DVKVTQSSRYLVKRTGEKVFLECVQDMDHENMFWYRQDPGLGLRLIYFSYDVKMKEKGDIPEGYSVSREKKERFSLILESASTNQTSMYLCASGSGGRAQPQHFGDGTRLSIL.

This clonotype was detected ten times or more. The CDR3 sequence is CASSPGQGWFQPQHF. The CDR3 nucleotides are TGTGCCAGTAGTCCTGGACAGGGTTGGTTTCAGCCCCAGCATTTT. J is TRBJ1-5 and V is TRBV19, with 8 nucleotides matching TRBD1. This CDR3 is 15 amino acids long. Germline CDR1 is LNHDA and CDR2 is SQIVND (reference sequence). V shed 5 bases, J shed 6 bases, and the junction held 9 bases outside the gene matches.

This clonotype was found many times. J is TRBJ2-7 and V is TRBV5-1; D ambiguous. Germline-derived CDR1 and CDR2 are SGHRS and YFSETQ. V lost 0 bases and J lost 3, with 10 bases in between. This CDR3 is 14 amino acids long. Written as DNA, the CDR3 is TGCGCCAGCAGCTTGGCCAGCAGGATCTACGAGCAGTACTTC. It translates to CASSLASRIYEQYF.

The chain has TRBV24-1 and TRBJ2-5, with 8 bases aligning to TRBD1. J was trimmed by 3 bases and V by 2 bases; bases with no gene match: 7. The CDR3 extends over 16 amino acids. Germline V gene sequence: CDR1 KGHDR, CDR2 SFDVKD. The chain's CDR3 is CATSDSTGEREETQYF. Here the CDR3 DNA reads TGTGCCACCAGTGATTCGACAGGGGAGAGGGAAGAGACCCAGTACTTC.

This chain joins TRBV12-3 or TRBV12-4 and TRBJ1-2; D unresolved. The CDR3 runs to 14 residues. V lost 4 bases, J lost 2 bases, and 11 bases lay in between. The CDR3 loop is CASSWRRPNYGYTF. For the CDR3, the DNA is TGTGCCAGCAGTTGGAGAAGACCGAACTATGGCTACACCTTC.